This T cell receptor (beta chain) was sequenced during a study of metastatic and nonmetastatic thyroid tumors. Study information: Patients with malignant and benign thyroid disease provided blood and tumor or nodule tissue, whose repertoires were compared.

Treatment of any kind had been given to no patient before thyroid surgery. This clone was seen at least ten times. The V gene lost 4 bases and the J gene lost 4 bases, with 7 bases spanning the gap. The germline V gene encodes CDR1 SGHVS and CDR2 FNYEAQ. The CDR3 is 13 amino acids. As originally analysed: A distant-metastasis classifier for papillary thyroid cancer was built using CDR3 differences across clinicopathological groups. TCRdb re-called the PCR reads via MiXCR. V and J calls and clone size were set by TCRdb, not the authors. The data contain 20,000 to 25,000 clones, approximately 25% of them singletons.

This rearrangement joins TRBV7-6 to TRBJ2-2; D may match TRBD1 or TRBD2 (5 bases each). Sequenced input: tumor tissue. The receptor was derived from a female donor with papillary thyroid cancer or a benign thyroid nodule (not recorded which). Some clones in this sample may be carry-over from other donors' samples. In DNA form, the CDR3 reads TGTGCCAGCAGCTGGGACCCCACCGGGGAGCTGTTTTTT. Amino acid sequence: CASSWDPTGELFF.